The 9 T cell receptor beta chains below were found in one sample sequenced in a study of shared clonotypes between healthy human individuals. Data came from immunoSEQ multiplex PCR; TCRdb stores just in-frame clones and leaves some out. Among 2 million to 2.5 million clones listed, more than 90% were seen once. Sequenced material: naive CD4+ T cells sorted from blood. Subset described: CD45RA+ positively selected. These receptors were taken from a man between 18 and 35 years old in good health.

As to this clone: The same CDR3 also results from other DNA sequences found in this sample. This sequence joins TRBV6-5 and TRBJ2-3; D may be TRBD1 (5 bases). V lost 4 bases, J lost 6 bases, and 5 bases lay in between. The CDR3 has 11 residues. CDR1 is MNHEY, CDR2 SVGAGI, per germline. CDR3 region: CASSSGDTQYF. In nucleotides, the CDR3 is TGTGCCAGCAGTTCAGGGGATACGCAGTATTTT.

This chain connects TRBV15 to TRBJ1-2; TRBD1 is a possible D gene (5 bases). The CDR3 extends over 15 amino acids. The V end lost 6 bases, the J end lost 4 bases, and 18 bases lay between the germline ends. The germline V gene encodes CDR1 LNHNV and CDR2 YYDKDF (reference sequence). The CDR3 protein is CATSEDKLDIYGYTF. The DNA of the CDR3 is TGTGCCACCAGTGAGGATAAACTGGACATCTATGGCTACACCTTC.

This sequence joins TRBV19 and TRBJ1-2; D is possibly TRBD1 (5 bases). In germline, CDR1 is LNHDA, CDR2 SQIVND (reference sequence). The V and J ends lost 10 bases and 4 bases respectively, with 19 bases between them. The CDR3 has 14 residues. As DNA, the CDR3 is TGTGCCACGAGCACCGGGACGGCGTTCTATGGCTACACCTTC. The encoded protein is CATSTGTAFYGYTF.

This clone was seen only once. This specimen includes other DNA sequences encoding the same CDR3. This chain connects TRBV30 to TRBJ2-5; D remains unclear. V was cut by 0 bases and J by 4 bases, with 6 bases left in between. The CDR3 contains 12 residues. In germline, CDR1 is GTSNPN, CDR2 SVGIG (reference sequence). The CDR3 loop reads CAWSVLGETQYF. CDR3 DNA: TGTGCCTGGAGTGTACTCGGAGAGACCCAGTACTTC.

V and J are TRBV29-1 and TRBJ2-2, with 13 positions matching TRBD2. V shed 7 bases, J shed 7 bases, and the junction held 9 bases outside the gene matches. The CDR3 runs 15 residues. Per germline, CDR1 SQVTM and CDR2 ANQGSEA. The CDR3 sequence is CSAGGLAGAFGELFF. The CDR3 bases are TGCAGCGCTGGAGGACTAGCGGGAGCGTTCGGGGAGCTGTTTTTT.

This clone was seen only once. This rearrangement joins TRBV10-3 to TRBJ1-6; TRBD1 matches 9 bases. The J segment lost 9 bases and the V segment lost 3 bases, leaving 9 bases of the junction unmatched. The CDR3 is 16 residues long. Germline V CDR1 and CDR2: ENHRY, SYGVKD. CDR3 protein: CAISETGTGFRSPLHF. The CDR3 DNA reads as TGTGCCATCAGTGAAACCGGGACAGGGTTCCGTTCACCCCTCCACTTT.

V and J are TRBV10-3 and TRBJ1-6; D gene ambiguous. V was clipped by 3 bases and J by 10 bases, with 19 bases between them. The CDR3 spans 16 residues. Germline-derived CDR1 and CDR2 are ENHRY and SYGVKD. The CDR3 DNA sequence: TGTGCCATCAGTGAAACGGGAGCCATTATTGGATCACCCCTCCACTTT. Amino acids: CAISETGAIIGSPLHF.

This chain uses TRBV5-1 with TRBJ2-7; D is uncertain. CDR3 length equals 14 residues. Germline V lookup: CDR1 SGHRS, CDR2 YFSETQ. Trimming shortened V by 4 bases and J by 0 bases, and 11 bases separated the two germline ends. The CDR3 protein is CASSPWADSYEQYF. In DNA, the CDR3 is TGCGCCAGCAGCCCCTGGGCGGACTCCTACGAGCAGTACTTC.

The chain joins TRBV6-8 to TRBJ2-1; D ambiguous. Germline lookup yields CDR1 MNHGY and CDR2 SAAAGT. The CDR3 runs to 10 residues. V was trimmed by 6 bases and J by 13 bases, leaving 10 bases between them. The CDR3 coding sequence is TGTGCCAGCAGCGTCGTAACCCAGTTCTTC. This codes for CASSVVTQFF.